This T cell receptor beta chain was recorded in a study of spatial heterogeneity in lung cancer. Time point given: sample taken at primary tumor resection. The donors, fewer than 90 patients with untreated early-stage non-small cell lung cancer, provided the samples. Unsorted tumor, nontumor lung tissue or cryopreserved PBMC supplied the whole RNA. This clonotype was seen many times. V was clipped by 3 bases and J by 3 bases, with 12 bases between them. Germline CDR1 is LNHDA and CDR2 is SQIVND (reference sequence). The CDR3 contains 15 residues. TCRdb recomputed calls from the 5' RACE reads with MiXCR, one row per CDR3 protein. This sample yields about 7,900 distinct CDR3 sequences, of which 4% to 5.5% are seen a single time; around 29% belongs to the top ten.

The rearrangement uses TRBV19 and TRBJ1-5, with a tentative D call TRBD1 (6 bases). The sequenced sample was PBMCs, obtained at surgery. The clonotype was recovered from a male donor with early-stage non-small cell lung cancer. Written as DNA, the CDR3 is TGTGCCAGTAGTATTCCTCCAGGGGTCAATCAGCCCCAGCATTTT. Its translation: CASSIPPGVNQPQHF.